The subject of this entry is one T cell receptor beta chain. Trimming removed 0 bases from V and 5 bases from J; junction bases left unmatched: 6. The CDR3 sequence is 16 residues long. Germline CDR1 reads LGHNA; CDR2 reads YNFKEQ. This sample was taken from a study of blood T cell repertoires in COVID-19. Using immunoSEQ multiplex PCR, the repertoire was profiled, and TCRdb retains in-frame clones only, with some absent. The sample gives about 100,000 clones, roughly 80% of which show up once; 9.5% to 13% is in the top ten. Input material: peripheral blood. The chain recombines TRBV4-2 with TRBJ1-4; 7 positions agree with TRBD1. The TCR comes from a woman aged 70-85 years with acute or convalescent COVID-19. In nucleotides, the CDR3 is TGTGCCAGCAGCCAAGATGATGGCAGGGGGAATGAAAAACTGTTTTTT. Translated, it gives CASSQDDGRGNEKLFF.